This T cell receptor (beta chain) was documented in a study of T cell responses to AZD1222 COVID-19 vaccine. The CDR3 is made up of 17 amino acids. Germline CDR1 reads MRHNA; CDR2 reads SNTAGT. The V gene end was trimmed by 5 bases and the J gene end by 1 base; junction bases not matched to a gene: 10. TCRdb's table, derived via immunoSEQ multiplex PCR, lists solely in-frame clones and lacks some. The sample has some 150,000 clones; 70% to 90% are singletons. Sequenced material: peripheral blood, taken on day 0 of AZD1222 vaccination. The receptor was isolated from an adult in good health. The chain has TRBV6-4 and TRBJ2-1; 8 bases line up with TRBD2. DNA for the CDR3: TGTGCCAGCAGTAGGGTTCCAAGCGGGAGTTCCTACAATGAGCAGTTCTTC. Translating it yields CASSRVPSGSSYNEQFF.